The entry below gives a single T cell receptor (beta chain) sequence along with its context. The data were produced by immunoSEQ multiplex PCR, yet TCRdb's version contains in-frame clones alone and is incomplete. The data contain 100,000 or so clones, roughly 87% of them singletons. The source of the sample is a study of blood T cell repertoires in COVID-19. With 4 bases removed from V and 7 bases from J, the gap between germline ends came to 28 bases. The CDR3 sequence is 18 residues long. The germline CDR1 and CDR2 sequences are SNHLY and FYNNEI. This receptor was obtained from a woman aged 50 to 60 with COVID-19, enrolled during active disease. Sample: peripheral blood. The chain recombines TRBV2 with TRBJ1-2; tentative D call: TRBD1 (5 bases). The CDR3 DNA is TGTGCCAGCAGTGTCCTATCGTTTGTCGGGGGTACGTCGTTTGGCTACACCTTC. This codes for CASSVLSFVGGTSFGYTF.